The present T cell receptor (beta chain) was sequenced within a study of human T cells and chemical hapten exposure. Study conclusions and caveats: TCRs exceeding 1 in 1000 frequency stayed unchanged with DPC sensitization.

Unique molecular identifiers were affixed to discrete cDNA molecules within the library. From the RACE reads, TCRdb called clonotypes with MiXCR, one entry per CDR3 protein. The table lists about 59,000 distinct CDR3 sequences, approximately 10% of them singletons. Sample time point: pre-sensitization, week 0. The sample's treatment: therapeutic diphenylcyclopropenone sensitization with weekly scalp DPC. Donors were 18 to 70-year-old alopecia patients suitable for DPC. This clonotype was counted at least ten times. Its antigen is unknown. Trimming pared 5 bases from V and 8 bases from J, leaving 12 bases between. This CDR3 has 12 residues. CDR1 and CDR2 from the germline V gene are LGHDT and YNNKEL (reference sequence).

The chain couples TRBV3-1 to TRBJ1-1; D remains unclear. The specimen was whole blood, collected in connection with sensitization to the hapten diphenylcyclopropenone (DPC). The receptor comes from a woman aged 35 to 49 with alopecia areata. Some clones in this sample may be carry-over from other donors' samples. CDR3 residues: CASSDLGLEAFF. CDR3 DNA sequence: TGTGCCAGCAGCGATCTGGGTCTCGAAGCTTTCTTT.